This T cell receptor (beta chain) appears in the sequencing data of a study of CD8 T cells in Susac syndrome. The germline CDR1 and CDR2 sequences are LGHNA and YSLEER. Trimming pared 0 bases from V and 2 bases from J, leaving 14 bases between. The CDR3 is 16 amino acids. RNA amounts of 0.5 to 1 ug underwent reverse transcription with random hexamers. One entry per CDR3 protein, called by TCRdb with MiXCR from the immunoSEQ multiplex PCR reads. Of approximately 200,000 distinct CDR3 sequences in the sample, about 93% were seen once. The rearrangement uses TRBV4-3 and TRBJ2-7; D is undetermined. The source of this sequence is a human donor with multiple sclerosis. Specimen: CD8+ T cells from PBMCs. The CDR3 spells CASSQDRMGYTYEQYF. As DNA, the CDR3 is TGCGCCAGCAGCCAAGATCGAATGGGGTACACCTACGAGCAGTACTTC.